The rows below give T cell receptor beta chains drawn from one sample of a study of CD8 T cells in Susac syndrome. One entry per CDR3 protein results from TCRdb running MiXCR on the immunoSEQ multiplex PCR reads. The table lists tens of thousands of distinct CDR3 sequences, 93% of them singletons. What was sequenced was CD8+ T cells from PBMCs. The receptor source for this set is a human donor in good health. CDR3s leave out the opening cysteine and the closing phenylalanine or tryptophan.

j_call | v_call | cdr3_aa
TRBJ2-1 | TRBV3-1 | ASTPGDTRLEEQF
TRBJ2-2 | TRBV28 | ASSLPEREGQSGELF
TRBJ1-5 | TRBV28 | ASSLRSNQPQH
TRBJ2-1 | TRBV7-9 | ASSRSGQESNEQF
TRBJ1-1 | TRBV5-1 | ASSLAPDFLNTEAF
TRBJ2-1 | TRBV29-1 | SVEGTGLRDEQF
TRBJ2-7 | TRBV28 | ASSLHGSYEQY
TRBJ2-1 | TRBV19 | ASSGGSSYNEQF
TRBJ2-5 | TRBV7-9 | ASSGYEETQY
TRBJ2-2 | TRBV5-6 | ASSLGDRANTGELF
TRBJ2-7 | TRBV28 | ASSLPWDRAYEQY
TRBJ1-1 | TRBV7-6 | ASSPGSVGMATEAF
TRBJ2-6 | TRBV7-9 | ASSRRTADSGANVLT
TRBJ2-7 | TRBV25-1 | ASSAFAGTGGPYEQY
TRBJ2-7 | TRBV5-1 | ASSLDRAHEQY
TRBJ2-3 | TRBV13 | ASSVSGATDTQY
TRBJ1-5 | TRBV27 | ASSLFPVSNQPQH
TRBJ1-5 | TRBV6-4 | ASSERTGGLLTSNQPQH
TRBJ2-7 | TRBV5-6 | ASSPQRNSYEQY
TRBJ2-7 | TRBV7-6 | ASSAYGAYEQY
TRBJ2-1 | TRBV5-6 | ASSLGLAGAGEQF
TRBJ1-5 | TRBV27 | ASRGQTGQGFQPQH
TRBJ1-5 | TRBV15 | ATSGVPGGNQPQH
TRBJ2-4 | TRBV13 | ASTRTSGREVNIQY
TRBJ2-7 | TRBV29-1 | SVPRGSGSTYEQY
TRBJ2-7 | TRBV20-1 | SAREGGFGEQY
TRBJ2-1 | TRBV6-6 | ASSIYGYNEQF
TRBJ1-2 | TRBV29-1 | SVETINRETIYGYT
TRBJ2-7 | TRBV28 | ASSLSADPYEQY
TRBJ2-5 | TRBV28 | ASSFVAGLQETQY
TRBJ1-5 | TRBV6-2/TRBV6-3 | ASSPPWNQPQH
TRBJ2-7 | TRBV5-1 | ASSLAGGSNEQY
TRBJ2-1 | TRBV3-1 | ASSQEAGSKEQF
TRBJ1-5 | TRBV19 | ASSIDLSNQPQH
TRBJ2-5 | TRBV27 | ASSLGRQETQY
TRBJ2-1 | TRBV27 | ASSLGGLAGYNEQF
TRBJ2-1 | TRBV2 | ASKRVANEQF
TRBJ2-1 | TRBV7-6 | ASSDPTSGYNEQF
TRBJ2-1 | TRBV6-5 | ASSYSVTGVADNEQF
TRBJ1-2 | TRBV12-3/TRBV12-4 | ASSPSAGDGYGYT
TRBJ2-3 | TRBV27 | ASSFHSGLLDTQY
TRBJ1-1 | TRBV30 | AWKEGGARTEAF
TRBJ2-7 | TRBV16 | ASSQSGTGGYEQY
TRBJ1-2 | TRBV2 | ASPKWIQGNYGYT
TRBJ2-3 | TRBV30 | AWSGTGHTDTQY
TRBJ2-2 | TRBV5-5 | ASSLGTSGRYGELF
TRBJ2-7 | TRBV7-9 | ASSLGTSGSGEQY
TRBJ2-7 | TRBV7-9 | ASSPQYGTGGIWQY
TRBJ2-6 | TRBV29-1 | SVGSSGVSNVLT
TRBJ2-2 | TRBV7-9 | ASSLDPSGSFTGELF
TRBJ2-7 | TRBV3-1 | ASSLGTAGEQY
TRBJ2-1 | TRBV6-2/TRBV6-3 | ASTQGPYNEQF
TRBJ2-7 | TRBV4-1 | ASTNGRREGFDEQY
TRBJ1-5 | TRBV28 | ASSLYSNQPQH
TRBJ1-2 | TRBV27 | ASSLSGLKGYT
TRBJ2-5 | TRBV13 | ASSSLLGETQY
TRBJ2-2 | TRBV5-6 | ASSFGTGAGTGELF